This TCR beta chain emerged from a study of identical twins. This clonotype was seen a few times. From the 5' RACE reads, TCRdb called clonotypes with MiXCR, one entry per CDR3 protein. The sample has under 350,000 distinct CDR3 sequences, 9.5% seen once. The germline V gene has CDR1 MNHEY and CDR2 SMNVEV (reference sequence). The ends were cut back, 5 bases at V and 4 bases at J, with 18 bases in the middle. The CDR3 has 16 amino acids. These records were also assigned to another study, of yellow fever vaccine responses in identical twins.

The sequenced sample was CD8+ T cells sorted from blood. V usage is TRBV27 and J usage is TRBJ2-1, with a tentative D call TRBD2 (8 bases). The receptor's source is a woman younger than 35 in good health. The CDR3 here is CASSDPGGGSYNEQFF. Written as DNA, the CDR3 is TGTGCCAGCAGTGACCCGGGAGGGGGCAGTTACAATGAGCAGTTCTTC.